A single TCR beta chain is shown here with its context. The antigen is not known. This sample stems from a study of T cell repertoires in cytomegalovirus infection. Study-wide results and caveats: HLA-C-restricted CMV clonotypes gave the most frequent clonotype in two of eight donors.

Each CDR3 protein is one row after TCRdb ran MiXCR on the reads. The table records just over 300,000 distinct CDR3 sequences, 17% of them present only once. Per germline, CDR1 SEHNR and CDR2 FQNEAQ (reference sequence). CDR3 length equals 17 residues. Trimming removed 2 bases at V and 4 bases at J, with 20 bases between. This rearrangement joins TRBV7-9 to TRBJ1-1; D possibly corresponds to TRBD1 (6 bases). The sequencing input was PBMCs. The clonotype was recovered from a human donor in good health (CMV status not recorded). Some clones in this sample may be carry-over from other donors' samples. Here the CDR3 DNA reads TGTGCCAGCAGCTTAACCCCAGGGGCGGCGGAGACCACTGAAGCTTTCTTT. Translating gives CASSLTPGAAETTEAFF.